The TCR beta chain under discussion was sequenced for a study of blood T cells in healthy people across ages. The second PCR ran about 6 to 12 cycles with a sample-barcoded 5' primer and J-beta primers. Via MiXCR, TCRdb re-called the 5' RACE reads, giving one row per CDR3 protein. The table lists roughly 830,000 distinct CDR3 sequences, around two thirds of them singletons. Per the germline V gene, CDR1 is SGHDN and CDR2 is FVKESK. The CDR3 spans 15 residues. V was clipped by 0 bases and J by 8 bases, with 14 bases between them. The sequence was collected from a man aged 25-45 years in good health. The sequenced sample was blood. The chain is built from TRBV14 and TRBJ2-1; D uncertain. CDR3 nucleotides: TGTGCCAGCAGCCAAGAGTACATTAAATACGATGAGCAGTTCTTC. This gives the protein CASSQEYIKYDEQFF.